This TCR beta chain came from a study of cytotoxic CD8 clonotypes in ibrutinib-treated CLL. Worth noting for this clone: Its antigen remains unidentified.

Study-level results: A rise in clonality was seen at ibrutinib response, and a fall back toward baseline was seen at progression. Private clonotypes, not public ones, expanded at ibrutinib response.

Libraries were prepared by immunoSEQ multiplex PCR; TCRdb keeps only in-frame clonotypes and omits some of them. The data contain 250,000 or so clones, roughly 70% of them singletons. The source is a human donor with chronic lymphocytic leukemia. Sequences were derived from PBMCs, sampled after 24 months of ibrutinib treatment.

The CDR3 coding sequence is TGTGCCAGCAGCGTTGACAGTCGCTCCTACGAGCAGTACTTC. This codes for CASSVDSRSYEQYF. The chain combines TRBV7-9 with TRBJ2-7; D is perhaps TRBD1 (5 bases). Germline V gene data show CDR1 as SEHNR and CDR2 as FQNEAQ (reference sequence). V was clipped by 5 bases and J by 0 bases, with 11 bases between them. The CDR3 runs 14 residues.